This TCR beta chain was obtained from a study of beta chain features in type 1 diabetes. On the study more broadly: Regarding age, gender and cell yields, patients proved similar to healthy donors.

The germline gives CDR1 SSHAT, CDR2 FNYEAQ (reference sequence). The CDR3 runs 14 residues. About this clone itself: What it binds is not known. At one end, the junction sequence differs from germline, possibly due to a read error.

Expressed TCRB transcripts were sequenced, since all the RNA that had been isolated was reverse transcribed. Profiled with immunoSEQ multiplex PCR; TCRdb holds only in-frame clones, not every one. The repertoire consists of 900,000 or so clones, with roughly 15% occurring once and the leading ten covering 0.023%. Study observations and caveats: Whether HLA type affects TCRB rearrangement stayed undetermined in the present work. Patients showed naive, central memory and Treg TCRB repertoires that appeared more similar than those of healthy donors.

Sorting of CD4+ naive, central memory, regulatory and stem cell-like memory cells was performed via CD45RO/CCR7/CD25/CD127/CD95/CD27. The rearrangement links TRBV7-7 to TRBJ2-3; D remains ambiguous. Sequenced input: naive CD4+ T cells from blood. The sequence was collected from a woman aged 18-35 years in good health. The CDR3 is CASSILGDSDTQYF. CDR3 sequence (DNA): TGTGCTAGCAGCATTCTTGGGGATTCAGATACGCAGTATTTT. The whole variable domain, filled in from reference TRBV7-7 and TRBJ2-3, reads GAGVSQSPRYKVTKRGQDVTLRCDPISSHATLYWYQQALGQGPEFLTYFNYEAQPDKSGLPSDRFSAERPEGSISTLTIQRTEQRDSAMYRCASSILGDSDTQYFGPGTRLTVL.